Below are 21 T cell receptor beta chains sequenced from a single sample in a study of T cell responses to AZD1222 COVID-19 vaccine. Method: immunoSEQ multiplex PCR; TCRdb's copy keeps in-frame clones and lacks some. The sample consists of more than 100,000 clones, 88% of them appearing once. The specimen was peripheral blood, collected on day 0 of AZD1222 vaccination. The source of these receptors is an adult in good health.

V gene TRBV27 combines with J gene TRBJ1-6, with no clear D. The V gene lost 5 bases and the J gene lost 0 bases, with 14 bases spanning the gap. The CDR3 length is 17 residues. Germline V CDR1 and CDR2: MNHEY, SMNVEV (reference sequence). CDR3 region: CASSPPRGGSYNSPLHF. CDR3 coding DNA: TGTGCCAGCAGTCCCCCCCGGGGTGGCTCCTATAATTCACCCCTCCACTTT.

The rearrangement uses TRBV25-1 and TRBJ1-1; 8 nucleotides line up with TRBD1. The CDR3 sequence is 13 residues long. Per germline, CDR1 MGHDK and CDR2 SYGVNS. Germline trimming cut 1 base from V and 5 bases from J; bases unmatched to any gene: 0. CDR3 sequence: CASSEWTGTEAFF. The CDR3 DNA sequence: TGTGCCAGCAGTGAATGGACAGGGACTGAAGCTTTCTTT.

V gene TRBV5-1 combines with J gene TRBJ1-4; D might be TRBD1 (5 bases). Trimming removed 0 bases from V and 3 bases from J, with 9 bases in between. The CDR3 has 15 residues. Germline values: CDR1 SGHRS, CDR2 YFSETQ. CDR3 sequence: CASSLGGIANEKLFF. CDR3 nucleotides: TGCGCCAGCAGCTTGGGGGGGATCGCTAATGAAAAACTGTTTTTT.

This chain connects TRBV5-1 to TRBJ1-2, with 7 bases fitting TRBD1. The V segment lost 4 bases and the J segment 3 bases; nucleotides outside the gene matches: 12. The CDR3 totals 16 residues. Looked up from germline, CDR1 is SGHRS and CDR2 is YFSETQ. This CDR3 reads CASSLSTGVTYYGYTF. CDR3 DNA: TGCGCCAGCAGCCTTAGTACAGGGGTGACCTACTATGGCTACACCTTC.

This chain connects TRBV29-1 to TRBJ1-1; D not certain. CDR3 length equals 13 residues. The V gene lost 4 bases and the J gene lost 0 bases, with 9 bases spanning the gap. Germline CDR1 is SQVTM and CDR2 is ANQGSEA. CDR3 residues: CSVALSLNTEAFF. The CDR3 region has the DNA TGCAGCGTTGCCCTCAGCCTGAACACTGAAGCTTTCTTT. Full variable domain (remainder filled in from reference TRBV29-1 and TRBJ1-1): SAVISQKPSRDICQRGTSLTIQCQVDSQVTMMFWYRQQPGQSLTLIATANQGSEATYESGFVIDKFPISRPNLTFSTLTVSNMSPEDSSIYLCSVALSLNTEAFFGQGTRLTVV.

This sequence joins TRBV4-2 and TRBJ1-5; D is possibly TRBD1 (5 bases). The CDR3 has 15 residues. Germline CDR1 is LGHNA and CDR2 is YNFKEQ. Trimming cost V 5 bases and J 2 bases, with 13 bases left between them. CDR3 sequence: CASSAGGGGNQPQHF. The CDR3 bases are TGTGCCAGCAGCGCAGGTGGAGGGGGCAATCAGCCCCAGCATTTT.

The chain employs TRBV27 and TRBJ1-2; D gene unclear. The CDR3 covers 13 residues. Germline V gene lookup returns CDR1 MNHEY and CDR2 SMNVEV (reference sequence). Trimming cost V 6 bases and J 9 bases, with 17 bases left between them. The CDR3 sequence: CASSQGRSGRYTF. The CDR3 DNA sequence: TGTGCCAGCAGCCAAGGCCGGTCTGGGCGCTACACCTTC.

The gene calls are TRBV29-1 and TRBJ2-5; 12 nucleotides match TRBD2. This CDR3 has 15 residues. Trimming at V came to 6 bases and at J to 5 bases, leaving 10 bases not matched to a gene. Germline V gives CDR1 SQVTM, CDR2 ANQGSEA. The CDR3 spells CSVASASGGVETQYF. In DNA form, the CDR3 reads TGCAGCGTCGCAAGTGCTAGCGGGGGGGTCGAGACCCAGTACTTC. The whole variable domain, filled in from reference TRBV29-1 and TRBJ2-5, reads SAVISQKPSRDICQRGTSLTIQCQVDSQVTMMFWYRQQPGQSLTLIATANQGSEATYESGFVIDKFPISRPNLTFSTLTVSNMSPEDSSIYLCSVASASGGVETQYFGPGTRLLVL.

The rearrangement links TRBV6-5 to TRBJ2-2, with D possibly being TRBD1 (5 bases). This CDR3 has 15 amino acids. Trimming left V 4 bases short and J 0 bases short, with 9 bases between. CDR1 MNHEY and CDR2 SVGAGI come from the germline V gene. The CDR3 DNA sequence: TGTGCCAGCAGTTTAAGACAGCCGAACACCGGGGAGCTGTTTTTT. It specifies CASSLRQPNTGELFF.

The chain combines TRBV6-5 with TRBJ1-3; TRBD1 might be the D (5 bases). Germline V gives CDR1 MNHEY, CDR2 SVGAGI. CDR3 size: 14 residues. V lost 4 bases, J lost 1 base, and 8 bases lay in between. The DNA of the CDR3 is TGTGCCAGCAGTTCTCAGGGTTCTGGAAACACCATATATTTT. Amino acids: CASSSQGSGNTIYF.

This sequence joins TRBV5-4 and TRBJ2-2, with 10 bases fitting TRBD1. In germline, CDR1 is SGHNT, CDR2 YYREEE (reference sequence). Trimming took 2 bases from V and 5 from J; bases not matched to a gene: 3. The CDR3 contains 15 residues. In nucleotides, the CDR3 is TGTGCCAGCAGCTTTGACAGGGGGCATACCGGGGAGCTGTTTTTT. This translates into CASSFDRGHTGELFF.

The chain carries TRBV27 and TRBJ2-3; no clear D. Germline lookup yields CDR1 MNHEY and CDR2 SMNVEV (reference sequence). This CDR3 spans 13 amino acids. The V end was cut by 4 bases, the J end by 8 bases, with 13 bases between. The CDR3 coding sequence is TGTGCCAGCAGTTCTTCTATGTTGGGTACGCAGTATTTT. This gives the protein CASSSSMLGTQYF.

The rearrangement links TRBV25-1 to TRBJ1-6, with TRBD1 as a possible D gene (6 bases). Germline assignment: CDR1 MGHDK and CDR2 SYGVNS. The CDR3 contains 13 residues. V was cut by 9 bases and J by 7 bases, with 13 bases left in between. CDR3 coding DNA: TGTGCCAGTAGAGGGGGTCAAAATTCACCCCTCCACTTT. Amino acid sequence: CASRGGQNSPLHF.

The chain uses TRBV2 and TRBJ2-7; no clear D. CDR1 is SNHLY and CDR2 is FYNNEI in the germline V gene. Trimming pared 8 bases from V and 5 bases from J, leaving 10 bases between. This CDR3 is built from 11 residues. The CDR3 region is CASSTLNEQYF. The CDR3 nucleotides are TGTGCCAGCTCAACCCTGAACGAGCAGTACTTC.

The chain employs TRBV24-1 and TRBJ2-1; D gene ambiguous. The V gene lost 6 bases and the J gene lost 9 bases, with 8 bases spanning the gap. Germline CDR1 reads KGHDR; CDR2 reads SFDVKD. The CDR3 consists of 11 residues. CDR3 sequence: CATSTRSEQFF. The CDR3 DNA follows: TGTGCCACCAGTACCCGGAGTGAGCAGTTCTTC.

The chain links TRBV18 to TRBJ2-1; the D gene is possibly TRBD1 (6 bases). This CDR3 has 14 residues. The V and J ends lost 1 base and 2 bases respectively, with 6 bases between them. CDR1 and CDR2 (germline): KGHSH, LQKENI. CDR3 in DNA: TGTGCCAGCTCACCACAGGGGGCCTACAATGAGCAGTTCTTC. Translated, it gives CASSPQGAYNEQFF.

As regards this clone: One end of the junction does not line up with germline, which may come from a read error. The CDR3 nucleotides are TGTGCTAGCAGCTTAGAAGGGGGAAGCACAGATACGCAGTATTTT. It encodes CASSLEGGSTDTQYF. The chain couples TRBV7-7 to TRBJ2-3, with a possible D match to TRBD1 (6 bases). CDR1 and CDR2 (germline): SSHAT, FNYEAQ (reference sequence). This CDR3 spans 15 amino acids. The full variable domain, its missing parts supplied by reference TRBV7-7 and TRBJ2-3, is GAGVSQSPRYKVTKRGQDVTLRCDPISSHATLYWYQQALGQGPEFLTYFNYEAQPDKSGLPSDRFSAERPEGSISTLTIQRTEQRDSAMYRCASSLEGGSTDTQYFGPGTRLTVL.

The gene calls are TRBV27 and TRBJ1-2; the match to TRBD1 covers 7 bases. The CDR3 extends over 13 amino acids. V dropped 6 bases and J dropped 3; count of bases not matched to a gene: 4. CDR1 MNHEY and CDR2 SMNVEV come from the germline V gene (reference sequence). This CDR3 is CASRQDRDYGYTF. In nucleotides, the CDR3 is TGTGCCAGCAGACAAGACAGGGACTATGGCTACACCTTC.

This clone showed up just a few times. The chain recombines TRBV7-2 with TRBJ1-2, with unresolved D. The CDR3 runs 12 residues. Trimming removed 5 bases at V and 5 bases at J, with 9 bases between. In germline, CDR1 is SGHTA, CDR2 FQGNSA. This CDR3 reads CASSPPGYGYTF. The CDR3 DNA reads TGTGCCAGCAGCCCCCCCGGGTATGGCTACACCTTC.

By sample share, this clone is medium-sized. This sample also contains other DNA sequences that code for the same CDR3. This rearrangement joins TRBV7-5 to TRBJ1-1; TRBD1, as called in the table, went unchecked against the DNA. TRBV7-5 is deemed a pseudogene. This CDR3 is built from 15 residues. The CDR3 coding sequence is TGTGCCAGAAGCTTGCCTCGAAGGGCAGGGACTGAAGCTTTCTTT. It is translated as CARSLPRRAGTEAFF.

The chain carries TRBV7-9 and TRBJ1-1; D remains ambiguous. Germline values: CDR1 SEHNR, CDR2 FQNEAQ (reference sequence). The length of the CDR3 is 12 residues. Trimming removed 4 bases at V and 6 bases at J, with 9 bases between. DNA for the CDR3: TGTGCCAGCAGCTCCCTGGGTGCTGAAGCTTTCTTT. Translation: CASSSLGAEAFF.